This is a list of T cell receptor beta chains from one sample in a study of blood T cell repertoires in COVID-19. Method: immunoSEQ multiplex PCR; TCRdb's copy keeps in-frame clones and lacks some. The data contain 360,000 or so clones, around 89% of them seen just once; the ten biggest clones take up roughly 6.8%. The source material was peripheral blood. These receptors came from a young man with active or convalescent COVID-19. CDR3s include the opening cysteine and the closing phenylalanine or tryptophan. The order of the fields is CDR3 length, V gene, clone size, J gene, CDR3 protein. Some rows mark clone size as missing; the rest say once, few, many or name a class of expanded clone.

>15|TRBV6-5|once|TRBJ2-5
CASSYSVAGGETQYF
>13|TRBV10-2|-|TRBJ2-7
CASRNDSPYEQYF
>15|TRBV7-2|-|TRBJ2-7
CASSLGTNGGYEQYF
>14|TRBV7-6|-|TRBJ1-5
CASSLGQGGQPQHF
>13|TRBV12-3/TRBV12-4|-|TRBJ1-2
CASSSTAFYGYTF
>14|TRBV5-8|once|TRBJ2-1
CASRPRTGIDEQFF
>15|TRBV7-2|-|TRBJ1-1
CASSWGQGGNTEAFF
>15|TRBV25-1|-|TRBJ1-1
CASSEVQAYETEAFF
>14|TRBV18|-|TRBJ1-5
CASSWGGANQPQHF
>17|TRBV7-2|-|TRBJ2-6
CASSLARRGPGANVLTF
>15|TRBV4-2|few|TRBJ1-5
CASSPYTGANQPQHF
>14|TRBV28|-|TRBJ1-2
CASRLGQRNYGYTF
>17|TRBV4-2|once|TRBJ1-6
CASSQDPSTGYNSPLHF
>14|TRBV19|-|TRBJ2-1
CASMPRPSYNEQFF
>14|TRBV25-1|-|TRBJ1-6
CASSEYGGNSPLHF
>17|TRBV9|-|TRBJ2-2
CASSVAKVAGATGELFF
>11|TRBV12-3/TRBV12-4|few|TRBJ2-5
CASSFGETQYF
>14|TRBV27|-|TRBJ1-6
CASMRIVSNSPLHF
>13|TRBV2|-|TRBJ2-7
CASTVSDSYEQYF
>16|TRBV24-1|-|TRBJ2-1
CATKVAGGAKYNEQFF
>14|TRBV5-1|once|TRBJ2-7
CASSLIVSGYEQYF
>16|TRBV11-2|-|TRBJ1-1
CASSLIQGQGTTEAFF
>16|TRBV28|once|TRBJ2-7
CASTLGGSGRGHEQYF
>13|TRBV12-5|-|TRBJ1-2
CASGSDSFYGYTF
>15|TRBV24-1|-|TRBJ2-2
CATSVSTSVAGELFF
>12|TRBV29-1|-|TRBJ1-3
CSVATNGNTIYF
>14|TRBV28|-|TRBJ2-5
CASSKGPTKETQYF
>16|TRBV9|-|TRBJ2-1
CASSVGGTGTYNEQFF
>15|TRBV7-6|-|TRBJ1-5
CASSLDRGVNQPQHF
>14|TRBV6-5|-|TRBJ2-7
CASGFAGGLDEQYF
>16|TRBV3-1/TRBV3-2|-|TRBJ2-1
CASSQGGQNSYNEQFF
>12|TRBV29-1|-|TRBJ2-1
CSVGNRGNEQFF
>10|TRBV19|-|TRBJ1-2
CASSSGGYTF
>14|TRBV19|-|TRBJ1-1
CASSMRGMRTEAFF
>15|TRBV5-5|-|TRBJ1-5
CASSLEMTGFQPQHF
>15|TRBV14|-|TRBJ1-2
CASSYEGQGFYGYTF
>15|TRBV6-5|-|TRBJ2-7
CASSYSKGQGGEQYF
>10|TRBV19|-|TRBJ1-2
CASKGDGYTF
>15|TRBV28|-|TRBJ1-1
CASNHGGTGNTEAFF
>14|TRBV7-9|-|TRBJ1-5
CASSWTESNQPQHF
>12|TRBV27|-|TRBJ1-1
CASRGQGYEAFF
>16|TRBV4-1|-|TRBJ2-3
CASSQSGLARTDTQYF
>19|TRBV28|-|TRBJ2-5
CASTTSGGLAGGRQETQYF
>12|TRBV28|-|TRBJ2-7
CASRWGVGEQYF
>17|TRBV6-1|-|TRBJ2-3
CASSEALPSSGTDTQYF
>16|TRBV9|-|TRBJ2-1
CASSPRLAGGSNEQFF
>14|TRBV28|-|TRBJ1-2
CASSSNRGWDGYTF
>14|TRBV3-1/TRBV3-2|-|TRBJ1-5
CASSRHEGAQPQHF
>15|TRBV24-1|-|TRBJ1-2
CATSDPKGAGYGYTF
>15|TRBV6-5|-|TRBJ1-1
CASAGQGAGDTEAFF
>12|TRBV5-1|-|TRBJ2-7
CASAQGNYEQYF
>15|TRBV6-5|few|TRBJ2-7
CASSYDGGRSYEQYF
>15|TRBV6-2/TRBV6-3|-|TRBJ1-1
CASSYRAGMNTEAFF